The rows below give T cell receptor beta chains drawn from one sample of a study of blood T cells in healthy people across ages. TCRdb independently ran MiXCR on the 5' RACE reads; one entry per CDR3 protein. The data hold 730,000 or so distinct CDR3 sequences, with 43% observed a single time. Sequencing was done on a sample of blood. These receptors were obtained from a woman aged 55-70 years in good health. The CDR3 runs from the conserved cysteine through the conserved F or W. The order of the fields is CDR3 DNA, CDR3 protein, D gene, J gene, clone size, V gene. D genes are given only for firm matches. Rows may omit the clone size; those that give it use once, few, many or a size class.

CDR3 DNA: TGCGCCAGCAGCTTGAGCAGCGGGGGGTCAGGAACCTACGAGCAGTACTTC; CDR3 protein: CASSLSSGGSGTYEQYF; D gene: TRBD2; J gene: TRBJ2-7; clone size: few; V gene: TRBV5-1
CDR3 DNA: TGTGCCAGCAGCGTAGCTAGGGGGGGACAGGGGGGTTACAATGAGCAGTTCTTC; CDR3 protein: CASSVARGGQGGYNEQFF; D gene: TRBD1; J gene: TRBJ2-1; clone size: few; V gene: TRBV9
CDR3 DNA: TGTGCCAGCAGGCCGACTCAACCATCCCACGAGCAGTACTTC; CDR3 protein: CASRPTQPSHEQYF; D gene: -; J gene: TRBJ2-7; clone size: few; V gene: TRBV28
CDR3 DNA: TGTGCCAGCAGTGCGGGGACTAGCGAGGACTACGAGCAGTACTTC; CDR3 protein: CASSAGTSEDYEQYF; D gene: TRBD2; J gene: TRBJ2-7; clone size: -; V gene: TRBV6-1
CDR3 DNA: TGCGCCAGCAGCCAAGATCAGGGCAGGGGATGGTGGAACACTGAAGCTTTCTTT; CDR3 protein: CASSQDQGRGWWNTEAFF; D gene: -; J gene: TRBJ1-1; clone size: -; V gene: TRBV4-3
CDR3 DNA: TGTGCCAGCAGCAAGACAGGGTATCGTAACTATGGCTACACCTTC; CDR3 protein: CASSKTGYRNYGYTF; D gene: -; J gene: TRBJ1-2; clone size: few; V gene: TRBV21-1
CDR3 DNA: TGTGCCAGCAGCCAAGGGGAGGGGCACACTGAAGCTTTCTTT; CDR3 protein: CASSQGEGHTEAFF; D gene: -; J gene: TRBJ1-1; clone size: -; V gene: TRBV3-1
CDR3 DNA: TGCAGCGTTGGGGCAGGGCTGAGCTATGGCTACACCTTC; CDR3 protein: CSVGAGLSYGYTF; D gene: -; J gene: TRBJ1-2; clone size: few; V gene: TRBV29-1
CDR3 DNA: TGCAGTGCTTGGGGACTAGCGGGGAGCTACGAGCAGTACTTC; CDR3 protein: CSAWGLAGSYEQYF; D gene: TRBD2; J gene: TRBJ2-7; clone size: once; V gene: TRBV20-1
CDR3 DNA: TGCAGTGCTGGCCCCGGACAGGGATACAATGAGCAGTTCTTC; CDR3 protein: CSAGPGQGYNEQFF; D gene: TRBD1; J gene: TRBJ2-1; clone size: few; V gene: TRBV20-1
CDR3 DNA: TGTGCCAGCAGTGATCCAGGGGGAGACAAAAACATTCAGTACTTC; CDR3 protein: CASSDPGGDKNIQYF; D gene: TRBD1; J gene: TRBJ2-4; clone size: -; V gene: TRBV2
CDR3 DNA: TGTGCCAGCAGATCTGGGGGGGACCTCCTGTCGGGGGAGCAGTACTTC; CDR3 protein: CASRSGGDLLSGEQYF; D gene: TRBD2; J gene: TRBJ2-5; clone size: -; V gene: TRBV7-6
CDR3 DNA: TGCAGTGCTAGAGACGCCTTGACAAAAAACATTCAGTACTTC; CDR3 protein: CSARDALTKNIQYF; D gene: -; J gene: TRBJ2-4; clone size: -; V gene: TRBV20-1
CDR3 DNA: TGTGCCAGCAGTTACGAGCAGGGTAGCTACGAGCAGTACTTC; CDR3 protein: CASSYEQGSYEQYF; D gene: -; J gene: TRBJ2-7; clone size: few; V gene: TRBV6-6
CDR3 DNA: TGCAGTGCTAGAGATTTACTATACAATGAGCAGTTCTTC; CDR3 protein: CSARDLLYNEQFF; D gene: -; J gene: TRBJ2-1; clone size: few; V gene: TRBV20-1
CDR3 DNA: TGTGCCAGCAGGAGCCTCGGGACAGCAAGTCGCAATGAGCAGTTCTTC; CDR3 protein: CASRSLGTASRNEQFF; D gene: TRBD1; J gene: TRBJ2-1; clone size: -; V gene: TRBV6-5
CDR3 DNA: TGCAGTGCTAGAGATCTTCGCATCTCTGGGGCCAACGTCCTGACTTTC; CDR3 protein: CSARDLRISGANVLTF; D gene: -; J gene: TRBJ2-6; clone size: -; V gene: TRBV20-1
CDR3 DNA: TGTGCCAGCAGCTTAGTGGGGGACAGTCATAATGAAAAACTGTTTTTT; CDR3 protein: CASSLVGDSHNEKLFF; D gene: TRBD1; J gene: TRBJ1-4; clone size: -; V gene: TRBV7-2
CDR3 DNA: TGCAGCGTGTGGGAGGGGCTCTCCTACGAGCAGTACTTC; CDR3 protein: CSVWEGLSYEQYF; D gene: TRBD2; J gene: TRBJ2-7; clone size: few; V gene: TRBV29-1
CDR3 DNA: TGCGCCAGCAGCTTGGAAGGGACCGGCTACGAGCAGTACTTC; CDR3 protein: CASSLEGTGYEQYF; D gene: -; J gene: TRBJ2-7; clone size: few; V gene: TRBV5-1
CDR3 DNA: TGCAGTGCCATCGACAGAACCCAAGAGACCCAGTACTTC; CDR3 protein: CSAIDRTQETQYF; D gene: -; J gene: TRBJ2-5; clone size: few; V gene: TRBV20-1
CDR3 DNA: TGTGCCAGCAGTACCCCTACCTATAATTCACCCCTCCACTTT; CDR3 protein: CASSTPTYNSPLHF; D gene: -; J gene: TRBJ1-6; clone size: few; V gene: TRBV27
CDR3 DNA: TGTGCCAGCAGTGAAGCTGTGCCTTCGGGTGAGCAGTTCTTC; CDR3 protein: CASSEAVPSGEQFF; D gene: -; J gene: TRBJ2-1; clone size: -; V gene: TRBV6-1
CDR3 DNA: TGTGCCAGCAGCGTAGTAGGTCAGGGGGGCGATGAGCAGTTCTTC; CDR3 protein: CASSVVGQGGDEQFF; D gene: -; J gene: TRBJ2-1; clone size: -; V gene: TRBV9
CDR3 DNA: TGTGCCAGCAGTTTTTCCGGACGGGGTATCGACGAGCAGTACTTC; CDR3 protein: CASSFSGRGIDEQYF; D gene: -; J gene: TRBJ2-7; clone size: many; V gene: TRBV27
CDR3 DNA: TGTGCCAGCAGCTTAGGGACAGGGGTCAGCGAGCAGTACTTC; CDR3 protein: CASSLGTGVSEQYF; D gene: TRBD1; J gene: TRBJ2-7; clone size: -; V gene: TRBV13
CDR3 DNA: TGCGCCAGCAGTGAGGCAGGGGACAATGAAAAACTGTTTTTT; CDR3 protein: CASSEAGDNEKLFF; D gene: -; J gene: TRBJ1-4; clone size: -; V gene: TRBV10-2
CDR3 DNA: TGTGCCAGCAGTGAATATGGGGGGTCCGGGGCCAACGTCCTGACTTTC; CDR3 protein: CASSEYGGSGANVLTF; D gene: -; J gene: TRBJ2-6; clone size: -; V gene: TRBV25-1
CDR3 DNA: TGCGCCAGCAGCTCCGGACAGGGGGCCATAGATACGCAGTATTTT; CDR3 protein: CASSSGQGAIDTQYF; D gene: TRBD1; J gene: TRBJ2-3; clone size: few; V gene: TRBV5-1
CDR3 DNA: TGTGCCAGCAGCCGGGGCCCTCAAAACAATGAGCAGTTCTTC; CDR3 protein: CASSRGPQNNEQFF; D gene: -; J gene: TRBJ2-1; clone size: -; V gene: TRBV7-6
CDR3 DNA: TGTGCCAGCAGCTTACGCCATTTAACTAGCGGGGGGTACAATGAGCAGTTCTTC; CDR3 protein: CASSLRHLTSGGYNEQFF; D gene: TRBD2; J gene: TRBJ2-1; clone size: -; V gene: TRBV9
CDR3 DNA: TGTGCCAGCAGCTTGGCCGCGCAGTACAATGAGCAGTTCTTC; CDR3 protein: CASSLAAQYNEQFF; D gene: -; J gene: TRBJ2-1; clone size: -; V gene: TRBV5-8
CDR3 DNA: TGTGCCTGGAGTAACCGGGACAGGGGGTACTCTGGGGCCAACGTCCTGACTTTC; CDR3 protein: CAWSNRDRGYSGANVLTF; D gene: TRBD1; J gene: TRBJ2-6; clone size: few; V gene: TRBV30
CDR3 DNA: TGTGCCAGCAGTGAATATTCCGGAGTGCAGTTCTTC; CDR3 protein: CASSEYSGVQFF; D gene: -; J gene: TRBJ2-1; clone size: -; V gene: TRBV25-1
CDR3 DNA: TGTGCCAGCAGCTTAGGGCCCAGGACAGGTAGGGTTGAGCAGTACTTC; CDR3 protein: CASSLGPRTGRVEQYF; D gene: TRBD1; J gene: TRBJ2-4; clone size: few; V gene: TRBV7-2
CDR3 DNA: TGTGCCAGCAGCTTAACAGGGGATGACTCTGGAAACACCATATATTTT; CDR3 protein: CASSLTGDDSGNTIYF; D gene: -; J gene: TRBJ1-3; clone size: -; V gene: TRBV7-3
CDR3 DNA: TGTGCCAGCAGCCAAGATAGCGGGAGCTCCTACGAGCAGTTCTTC; CDR3 protein: CASSQDSGSSYEQFF; D gene: TRBD2; J gene: TRBJ2-1; clone size: -; V gene: TRBV4-2
CDR3 DNA: TGCGCCAGCAGCTTCCTGACAGGACTCAACACTGAAGCTTTCTTT; CDR3 protein: CASSFLTGLNTEAFF; D gene: -; J gene: TRBJ1-1; clone size: -; V gene: TRBV5-1
CDR3 DNA: TGTGCCAGCAGCCAAACACAGGGTTTCGAGCAGTACTTC; CDR3 protein: CASSQTQGFEQYF; D gene: -; J gene: TRBJ2-7; clone size: few; V gene: TRBV3-1
CDR3 DNA: TGTGCCAGCAGTGAATTCCCCCCATCGGGGGACTCCTACAATGAGCAGTTCTTC; CDR3 protein: CASSEFPPSGDSYNEQFF; D gene: -; J gene: TRBJ2-1; clone size: few; V gene: TRBV6-1
CDR3 DNA: TGTGCCACCAGCAGAGAGGACCGCGGGGGGAAGTTCTTC; CDR3 protein: CATSREDRGGKFF; D gene: TRBD2; J gene: TRBJ2-1; clone size: few; V gene: TRBV15
CDR3 DNA: TGTGCCAGCAGTTTAGAGAGGAGGAACCCCTACAATGAGCAGTTCTTC; CDR3 protein: CASSLERRNPYNEQFF; D gene: -; J gene: TRBJ2-1; clone size: -; V gene: TRBV12-3/TRBV12-4